This T cell receptor beta chain was captured by sequencing in a study of cytomegalovirus exposure and HLA in healthy donors. Broader study findings: V- and J-gene trimming of TCR beta was linked (in a later analysis) to a missense DCLRE1C variant.

Primers: 60 Vbeta forward and 13 Jbeta reverse. Some clones are missing from TCRdb's copy, which holds only in-frame ones; the method was immunoSEQ multiplex PCR. The sample carries approximately 74,000 clones, around four fifths recorded once. V was clipped by 6 bases and J by 3 bases, with 17 bases between them. Germline assignment: CDR1 LNHDA and CDR2 SQIVND (reference sequence). This CDR3 has 15 residues. Regarding this clone: Its cognate antigen is unknown.

Sequencing used PBMCs. The chain joins TRBV19 to TRBJ1-1, with D perhaps matching TRBD1 (6 bases). The source of this sequence is a middle-aged man in good health and CMV-seronegative. The CDR3 region is CASSGLRGAHTEAFF. DNA for the CDR3: TGTGCCAGTAGCGGCCTCAGGGGCGCCCACACTGAAGCTTTCTTT.